This T cell receptor (beta chain) was found in a study of cytomegalovirus exposure and HLA in healthy donors. The length of the CDR3 is 17 residues. The V and J ends lost 4 bases and 1 base, in that order; junction bases with no gene match: 8. Germline-derived CDR1 and CDR2 are SGDLS and YYNGEE. PCR was performed using 60 Vbeta and 13 Jbeta primers. The data were produced by immunoSEQ multiplex PCR, yet TCRdb's version contains in-frame clones alone and is incomplete. The sample lists tens of thousands of clones, less than 80% seen once, with approximately 1.5% in the top ten. Broader study findings: Further analysis was carried out later, and it showed several of the most significant clusters appearing linked to common viral pathogens. A later analysis linked a missense variant in DCLRE1C to the trimming of TCR beta V and J genes. Many donors shared some public TCRs, even though most TCR sequences were rare. The authors confirmed in vitro that a few CMV-associated chains were specific for CMV antigens.

In regard to this clone: As yet, its antigen is unknown.

This clonotype originated in a male donor in good health and CMV-seronegative. Sequencing was carried out using PBMCs. V is TRBV9 and J is TRBJ2-1; 10 nucleotides line up with TRBD1. CDR3 amino acids: CASSLSGQGGSYNEQFF. In DNA, the CDR3 is TGTGCCAGCAGCCTCAGCGGACAGGGGGGATCCTACAATGAGCAGTTCTTC. Full variable domain (outside the CDR3, taken from reference TRBV9 and TRBJ2-1): DSGVTQTPKHLITATGQRVTLRCSPRSGDLSVYWYQQSLDQGLQFLIQYYNGEERAKGNILERFSAQQFPDLHSELNLSSLELGDSALYFCASSLSGQGGSYNEQFFGPGTRLTVL.